The clone carrying this TCR beta chain was counted only a few times. The sample belongs to a study of shared clonotypes between healthy human individuals. The healthy adult donors were HIV-negative and reported no recent acute infections or vaccinations. The CD4+ fraction was divided into a CD45RA+ naive subset and a CD45RA-negative memory subset. In the original processing: Junction-only sequences without quality scores came from ImmunoSEQ, so filtering differed. Data came from immunoSEQ multiplex PCR; TCRdb stores just in-frame clones and leaves some out. That table is the source of V, J and clone size, and D and trimming were worked out from the DNA. The data show fewer than 3 million clones, around 93% seen once. Germline V gene lookup returns CDR1 MNHEY and CDR2 SMNVEV (reference sequence). The CDR3 is made up of 14 amino acids. Trimming at V came to 6 bases and at J to 5 bases, leaving 6 bases not matched to a gene.

The chain joins TRBV27 to TRBJ1-5, with TRBD1 identical over 8 bases. The TCR sequence derives from a man younger than 30 in good health. Some clones in this sample may be carry-over from other donors' samples. Sequencing was performed on naive CD4+ T cells from PBMCs. Documented subset: CD45RA+ positively selected. The CDR3 protein is CASSLQGAHQPQHF. The CDR3 region has the DNA TGTGCCAGCAGCCTGCAGGGGGCTCATCAGCCCCAGCATTTT.